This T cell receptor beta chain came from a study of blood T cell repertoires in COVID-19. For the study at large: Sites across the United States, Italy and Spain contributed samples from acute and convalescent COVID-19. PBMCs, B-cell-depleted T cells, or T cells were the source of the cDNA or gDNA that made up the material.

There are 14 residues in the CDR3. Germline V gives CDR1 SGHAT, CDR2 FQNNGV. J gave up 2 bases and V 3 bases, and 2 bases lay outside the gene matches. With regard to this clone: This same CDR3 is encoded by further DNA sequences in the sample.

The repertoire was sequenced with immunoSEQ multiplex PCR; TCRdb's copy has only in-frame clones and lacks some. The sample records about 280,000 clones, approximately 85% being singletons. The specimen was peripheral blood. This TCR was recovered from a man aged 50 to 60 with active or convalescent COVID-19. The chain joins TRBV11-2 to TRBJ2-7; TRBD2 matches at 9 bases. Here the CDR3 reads CASSLTSGTYEQYF. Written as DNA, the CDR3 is TGTGCCAGCAGCTTGACTAGCGGAACCTACGAGCAGTACTTC. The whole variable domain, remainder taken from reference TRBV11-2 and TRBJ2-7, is EAGVAQSPRYKIIEKRQSVAFWCNPISGHATLYWYQQILGQGPKLLIQFQNNGVVDDSQLPKDRFSAERLKGVDSTLKIQPAKLEDSAVYLCASSLTSGTYEQYFGPGTRLTVT.